The T cell receptor beta chain under discussion was sequenced for a study of T cell responses to AZD1222 COVID-19 vaccine. Findings and limits, study-wide: Of the AZD1222 recipients, only five to seven were seropositive at baseline. Most donors were white British and more were female, and clonal diversity was possibly underestimated. Variant regions that are unmutated are reportedly the target of nearly half of spike-specific TCRs.

V was cut by 3 bases and J by 7 bases, with 13 bases left in between. Germline V gives CDR1 MRHNA, CDR2 SNTAGT. The CDR3 has 14 amino acids. Only in-frame clones appear in the TCRdb table, and some are missing; sequencing was by immunoSEQ multiplex PCR. The table includes some 140,000 clones, approximately 90% detected once. This clone was seen only a few times. Its antigen remains unidentified. This chain joins TRBV6-4 and TRBJ2-1; maybe TRBD2 (6 bases). The sequences come from peripheral blood, collected on day 0 of AZD1222 vaccination. This TCR derives from an adult in good health. CDR3 sequence: CASSDGEEVNEQFF. The CDR3 nucleotides are TGTGCCAGCAGTGATGGGGAGGAGGTTAATGAGCAGTTCTTC.